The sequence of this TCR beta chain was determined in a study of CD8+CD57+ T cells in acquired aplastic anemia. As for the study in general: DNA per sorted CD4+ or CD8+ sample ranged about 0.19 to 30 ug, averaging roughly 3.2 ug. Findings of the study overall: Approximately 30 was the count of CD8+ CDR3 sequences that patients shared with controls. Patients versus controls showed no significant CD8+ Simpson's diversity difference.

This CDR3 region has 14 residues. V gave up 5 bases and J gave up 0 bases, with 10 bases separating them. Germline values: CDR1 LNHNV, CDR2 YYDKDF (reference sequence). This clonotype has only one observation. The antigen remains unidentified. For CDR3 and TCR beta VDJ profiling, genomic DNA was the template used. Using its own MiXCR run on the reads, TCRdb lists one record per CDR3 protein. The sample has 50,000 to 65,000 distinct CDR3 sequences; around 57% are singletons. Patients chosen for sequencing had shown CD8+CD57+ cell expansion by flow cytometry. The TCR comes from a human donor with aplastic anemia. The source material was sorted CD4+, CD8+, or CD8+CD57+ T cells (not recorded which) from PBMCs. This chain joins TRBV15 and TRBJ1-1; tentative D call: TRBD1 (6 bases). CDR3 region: CATSRRGMNTEAFF. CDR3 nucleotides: TGTGCCACCAGCCGCAGGGGTATGAACACTGAAGCTTTCTTT.